These 17 T cell receptor beta chains share one sample of origin, sequenced in a study of shared clonotypes between healthy human individuals. Sequencing was performed with immunoSEQ multiplex PCR; in TCRdb, only in-frame clones are kept and a portion is missing. The table has 1.6 million or so clones, approximately 98.5% seen once. Sequenced material: naive CD4+ T cells sorted from blood. This sample's subset: CD45RA+ positively selected. These receptors all stem from a man aged 25 to 40 in good health.

This rearrangement joins TRBV7-2 to TRBJ1-3, with a tentative D call TRBD1 (6 bases). V gave up 0 bases and J gave up 2 bases, with 11 bases separating them. The CDR3 has 16 amino acids. CDR1 is SGHTA, CDR2 FQGNSA, per germline. CDR3 sequence (DNA): TGTGCCAGCAGCTTAGCGGGGCAGGGGACTGGAAACACCATATATTTT. Translating gives CASSLAGQGTGNTIYF.

CDR3 sequence reads: CASSATPRLAGARTGELFF. The CDR3 coding sequence is TGTGCCAGCAGCGCAACCCCTAGGCTAGCGGGAGCACGTACCGGGGAGCTGTTTTTT. The chain recombines TRBV11-2 with TRBJ2-2; 10 bases are shared with TRBD2. CDR3 length: 19 residues. J was trimmed by 5 bases and V by 5 bases; bases with no gene match: 17. Germline values: CDR1 SGHAT, CDR2 FQNNGV.

This chain connects TRBV10-3 to TRBJ2-3; D remains ambiguous. This CDR3 comprises 13 residues. Germline CDR1 ENHRY, CDR2 SYGVKD. V lost 1 base to trimming and J lost 4 bases, with 6 bases between them. The CDR3 spells CAISEFGPDTQYF. Here the CDR3 DNA reads TGTGCCATCAGTGAGTTTGGACCAGATACGCAGTATTTT.

This chain connects TRBV19 to TRBJ2-1; D ambiguous. The CDR3 loop spans 11 amino acids. Germline assignment: CDR1 LNHDA and CDR2 SQIVND (reference sequence). The V end was cut by 11 bases, the J end by 6 bases, with 11 bases between. The CDR3 here is CAGPNCNEQFF. CDR3 sequence (DNA): TGTGCCGGGCCTAATTGCAATGAGCAGTTCTTC.

The DNA for the CDR3 is TGTGCCAGCACGCGGGGCGTGAGTGAAAAACTGTTTTTT. This gives the protein CASTRGVSEKLFF. The chain has TRBV6-1 and TRBJ1-4, with D perhaps TRBD1 (5 bases). CDR1 and CDR2 (germline): MNHNS, SASEGT. The V and J ends lost 7 bases and 7 bases respectively, with 13 bases between them. There are 13 residues in the CDR3.

The V call is TRBV5-1, the J call TRBJ2-7, with TRBD2 as a possible D gene (6 bases). The CDR3 consists of 15 residues. The V end was cut by 0 bases, the J end by 7 bases, with 17 bases between. The germline CDR1 and CDR2 sequences are SGHRS and YFSETQ. The CDR3, as DNA: TGCGCCAGCAGCTTGGATTCCCGGCTGGGGGGAGAGCAGTACTTC. Translating it yields CASSLDSRLGGEQYF. Drawing the rest from reference TRBV5-1 and TRBJ2-7, the complete variable domain is KAGVTQTPRYLIKTRGQQVTLSCSPISGHRSVSWYQQTPGQGLQFLFEYFSETQRNKGNFPGRFSGRQFSNSRSEMNVSTLELGDSALYLCASSLDSRLGGEQYFGPGTRLTVT.

This chain connects TRBV28 to TRBJ2-5; 12 nucleotides agree with TRBD2. J was trimmed by 5 bases and V by 4 bases; bases with no gene match: 8. The germline V gene encodes CDR1 MDHEN and CDR2 SYDVKM. The CDR3 loop spans 16 amino acids. This chain's CDR3 is CASSSWTSGTRETQYF. The CDR3, as DNA: TGTGCCAGCAGTTCTTGGACTAGCGGGACGAGGGAGACCCAGTACTTC.

As regards this clone: Other DNA sequences in the sample encode the same CDR3. The rearrangement joins TRBV6-5 to TRBJ2-5; D is unclear. Trimming pared 8 bases from V and 6 bases from J, leaving 10 bases between. This CDR3 is 11 amino acids long. Germline V CDR1 and CDR2: MNHEY, SVGAGI. The CDR3 DNA sequence: TGTGCCAGCTCCCCTGGGAAGACCCAGTACTTC. It is translated as CASSPGKTQYF.

This sequence joins TRBV30 and TRBJ1-4, with unresolved D. This CDR3 is built from 16 residues. Germline V lookup: CDR1 GTSNPN, CDR2 SVGIG (reference sequence). The V end lost 0 bases, the J end lost 7 bases, and 18 bases lay between the germline ends. CDR3 sequence reads: CAWSVQWHGLTEKLFF. The CDR3 DNA sequence: TGTGCCTGGAGTGTACAATGGCATGGACTTACTGAAAAACTGTTTTTT.

The gene calls are TRBV6-5 and TRBJ2-7; possibly TRBD2 for D (6 bases). CDR1 MNHEY and CDR2 SVGAGI come from the germline V gene. The CDR3 contains 14 residues. V was pared by 0 bases and J by 6 bases, with 12 bases between. The CDR3 DNA reads TGTGCCAGCAGTTACTCGTCGGGAGTCGGCGAGCAGTACTTC. The encoded protein is CASSYSSGVGEQYF.

The chain joins TRBV4-1 to TRBJ2-1; TRBD2 matches 9 bases. Germline lookup yields CDR1 MGHRA and CDR2 YSYEKL. The CDR3 contains 17 residues. The junction had 13 bases not matched to a gene; V was cut back by 1 base and J by 9 bases. CDR3: CASSQVIAGVGGSEQFF. In nucleotides, the CDR3 is TGCGCCAGCAGCCAAGTCATAGCGGGAGTTGGGGGCAGTGAGCAGTTCTTC.

The J gene is TRBJ1-2, the V gene TRBV29-1; D remains unclear. Germline V gives CDR1 SQVTM, CDR2 ANQGSEA. V lost 4 bases, J lost 8 bases, and 11 bases lay in between. The CDR3 covers 11 residues. Written as DNA, the CDR3 is TGCAGCGTTGGTTTGGTGTTGGGCTACACCTTC. As protein: CSVGLVLGYTF.

This chain links TRBV18 with TRBJ2-3; no clear D. The CDR3 spans 14 residues. The V end lost 3 bases, the J end lost 4 bases, and 11 bases lay between the germline ends. Germline CDR1 reads KGHSH; CDR2 reads LQKENI. Written as DNA, the CDR3 is TGTGCCAGCTCACCCGACTTGAATTCAGATACGCAGTATTTT. Encoded protein: CASSPDLNSDTQYF.

The chain joins TRBV9 to TRBJ2-5, with 7 bases identical to TRBD1. Trimming removed 0 bases from V and 10 bases from J; junction bases left unmatched: 6. CDR1 SGDLS and CDR2 YYNGEE come from the germline V gene. The CDR3 totals 13 residues. This chain's CDR3 is CASSVAPQGDQYF. In DNA, the CDR3 is TGTGCCAGCAGCGTAGCCCCTCAGGGGGACCAGTACTTC.

V gene TRBV27 combines with J gene TRBJ2-1; 9 bases are shared with TRBD2. This CDR3 spans 17 amino acids. Germline V gene lookup returns CDR1 MNHEY and CDR2 SMNVEV (reference sequence). Trimming removed 5 bases from V and 0 bases from J; junction bases left unmatched: 8. The CDR3 nucleotides read TGTGCCAGCAGTAGCGCGACTAGCGGAACCTCCTACAATGAGCAGTTCTTC. It encodes CASSSATSGTSYNEQFF.

The chain uses TRBV2 and TRBJ1-4; D is uncertain. CDR1 and CDR2 (germline): SNHLY, FYNNEI. Trimming pared 6 bases from V and 4 bases from J, leaving 12 bases between. The CDR3 runs 14 residues. This CDR3 reads CASSATAFNEKLFF. CDR3 nucleotides: TGTGCCAGCAGCGCTACTGCTTTTAATGAAAAACTGTTTTTT.

A single count supports this clone. J is TRBJ1-4 and V is TRBV6-5, with no clear D. The CDR3 extends over 14 amino acids. In germline, CDR1 is MNHEY, CDR2 SVGAGI. V was pared by 6 bases and J by 5 bases, with 13 bases between. The CDR3 sequence: CASRPTAGNEKLFF. The CDR3 DNA is TGTGCCAGCAGACCCACCGCAGGAAATGAAAAACTGTTTTTT.